Listed below are T cell receptor beta chains from one sample, sequenced in a study of T cells in Graves' hyperthyroidism and ophthalmopathy. TCRdb passed the multiplex PCR reads through MiXCR, listing each CDR3 protein once. The repertoire holds a few hundred thousand distinct CDR3 sequences, with about a sixth as singletons. Sequenced sample: blood. The origin of the receptors is a middle-aged woman with Graves' ophthalmopathy. Both conserved end residues are part of each CDR3. A D gene is named only where the DNA matches it firmly. Clone size appears in some rows only: once, few, many, or a class for an expanded clone.

clone_size,d_call,v_call,j_call,cdr3_aa,cdr3_nt
many,TRBD2,TRBV20-1,TRBJ2-3,CSASTTGTSRTDTQYF,TGCAGTGCTAGCACAACCGGGACTAGCCGCACAGATACGCAGTATTTT
many,-,TRBV18,TRBJ1-1,CASSPLPGDTEAFF,TGTGCCAGCTCACCACTTCCAGGGGACACTGAAGCTTTCTTT
-,-,TRBV6-4,TRBJ2-1,CASSDGQEGDEQFF,TGTGCCAGCAGTGACGGACAGGAGGGTGATGAGCAGTTCTTC
few,TRBD1,TRBV19,TRBJ2-6,CASSIDHHGQGFGGANVLTF,TGTGCCAGTAGTATAGATCACCACGGACAGGGCTTTGGTGGGGCCAACGTCCTGACTTTC
-,-,TRBV6-1,TRBJ2-4,CASRGERDIQYF,TGTGCCAGCAGAGGGGAGAGAGACATTCAGTACTTC
few,TRBD1,TRBV18,TRBJ1-1,CASPPPNWTGSDRAFF,TGTGCCAGCCCACCACCCAATTGGACAGGGAGTGACCGAGCTTTCTTT
few,-,TRBV19,TRBJ1-5,CASSIQGILGQPQHF,TGTGCCAGTAGTATTCAGGGGATATTGGGTCAGCCCCAGCATTTT
many,-,TRBV28,TRBJ2-1,CASSPGPAGDEQFF,TGTGCCAGCAGTCCTGGACCAGCGGGCGATGAGCAGTTCTTC
many,-,TRBV7-8,TRBJ1-4,CASSPKAWGGKLFF,TGTGCCAGCAGCCCTAAAGCATGGGGGGGAAAACTGTTTTTT
-,-,TRBV18,TRBJ2-3,CATSPLSTGLRTDTQYF,TGTGCCACCTCACCTCTCTCGACAGGACTGCGTACAGATACGCAGTATTTT
-,-,TRBV3-1,TRBJ1-4,CASSQMQGNEKLFF,TGTGCCAGCAGCCAAATGCAGGGTAATGAAAAACTGTTTTTT
many,TRBD1,TRBV2,TRBJ1-1,CASSADRGNTEAFF,TGTGCCAGCAGTGCTGACAGGGGGAACACTGAAGCTTTCTTT
many,TRBD1,TRBV7-2,TRBJ1-2,CASSRGQGANGYTF,TGTGCCAGCAGCCGGGGACAGGGGGCGAATGGCTACACCTTC
many,TRBD2,TRBV20-1,TRBJ2-3,CSADSSGEGTDTQYF,TGCAGTGCCGATTCTAGCGGTGAGGGCACAGATACGCAGTATTTT
many,-,TRBV2,TRBJ2-5,CASSEKEASFWVGTQYF,TGTGCCAGCAGTGAGAAAGAAGCTAGCTTCTGGGTGGGGACCCAGTACTTC
few,-,TRBV30,TRBJ2-3,CAWSAEFTDTQYF,TGTGCCTGGAGTGCAGAGTTCACAGATACGCAGTATTTT
few,-,TRBV11-2,TRBJ1-6,CASSLTSGSSPLHF,TGTGCCAGCAGCTTAACATCTGGGTCTTCACCCCTCCACTTT
few,TRBD1,TRBV18,TRBJ2-7,CASSPPGQRLYEQYF,TGTGCCAGCTCACCTCCGGGACAGCGGCTCTACGAGCAGTACTTC
once,-,TRBV5-4,TRBJ1-4,CASSLGGVGDGEKLFF,TGTGCCAGCAGCTTGGGAGGGGTCGGAGACGGCGAAAAACTGTTTTTT
-,-,TRBV10-2,TRBJ2-7,CASREVNEQYF,TGCGCCAGCAGAGAAGTAAACGAGCAGTACTTC
-,TRBD1,TRBV12-3/TRBV12-4,TRBJ1-2,CASSLEGRLTGVSGYTF,TGTGCCAGCAGTTTGGAGGGGCGGCTCACAGGGGTTAGTGGCTACACCTTC
-,-,TRBV5-6,TRBJ2-2,CASSRRGASGELFF,TGTGCCAGCAGCCGCAGGGGTGCGAGCGGGGAGCTGTTTTTT
-,-,TRBV7-8,TRBJ1-1,CASSRTGTSGTEAFF,TGTGCCAGCAGCCGAACCGGGACCTCAGGCACTGAAGCTTTCTTT
few,TRBD2,TRBV20-1,TRBJ2-4,CSALITVAGGIGNIQYF,TGCAGTGCTCTAATTACCGTAGCGGGGGGGATCGGAAACATTCAGTACTTC
many,-,TRBV5-1,TRBJ1-5,CASSLIGNQPQHF,TGCGCCAGCAGTTTGATAGGGAATCAGCCCCAGCATTTT
many,TRBD1,TRBV5-1,TRBJ1-6,CASSLDAGTGRNSPLHF,TGCGCCAGCAGCTTGGACGCCGGGACAGGGCGCAATTCACCCCTCCACTTT
-,-,TRBV19,TRBJ2-7,CASSRAELPYEQYF,TGTGCCAGTAGTAGAGCGGAGCTACCTTACGAGCAGTACTTC